This T cell receptor beta chain was recovered during a study of blood T cell repertoires in COVID-19. Background on the study: There were acute and convalescent COVID-19 samples, and they came from the United States, Italy and Spain.

Measured with immunoSEQ multiplex PCR; TCRdb has only the in-frame clones, and not every one. The sample holds around 99,000 clones, roughly 84% seen once. Trimming took 4 bases from V and 5 from J, leaving 10 bases between them. Germline CDR1 SGHRS, CDR2 YFSETQ. This CDR3 is 13 amino acids long. The sequencing input was peripheral blood. The chain couples TRBV5-1 to TRBJ1-5, with D possibly being TRBD1 (5 bases). The sequence was obtained from a human donor in a cohort sampled during active COVID-19. CDR3: CASSVQGYQPQHF. CDR3 sequence (DNA): TGCGCCAGCAGCGTGCAGGGATATCAGCCCCAGCATTTT.